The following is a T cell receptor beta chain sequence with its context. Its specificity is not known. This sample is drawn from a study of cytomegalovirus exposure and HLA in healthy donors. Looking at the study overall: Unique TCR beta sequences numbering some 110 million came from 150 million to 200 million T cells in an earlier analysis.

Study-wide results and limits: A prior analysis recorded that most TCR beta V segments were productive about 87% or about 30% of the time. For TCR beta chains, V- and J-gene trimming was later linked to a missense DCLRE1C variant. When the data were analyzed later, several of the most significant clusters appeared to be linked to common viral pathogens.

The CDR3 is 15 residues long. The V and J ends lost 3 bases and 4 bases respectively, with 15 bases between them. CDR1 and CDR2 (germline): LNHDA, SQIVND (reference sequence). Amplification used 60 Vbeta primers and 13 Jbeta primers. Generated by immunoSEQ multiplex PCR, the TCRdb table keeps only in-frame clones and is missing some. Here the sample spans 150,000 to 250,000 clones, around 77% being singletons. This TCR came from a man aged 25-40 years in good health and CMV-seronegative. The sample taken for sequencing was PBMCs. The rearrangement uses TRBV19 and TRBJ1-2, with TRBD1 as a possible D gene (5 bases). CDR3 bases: TGTGCCAGTAGTATGGGACCCGGGGGTATCTATGGCTACACCTTC. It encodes CASSMGPGGIYGYTF.